This T cell receptor beta chain comes out of a study of cytomegalovirus exposure and HLA in healthy donors. Looked up from germline, CDR1 is SEHNR and CDR2 is FQNEAQ (reference sequence). V was pared by 1 base and J by 14 bases, with 15 bases between. This CDR3 region has 13 residues. Primers included in the PCR were 60 Vbeta and 13 Jbeta primers. Using immunoSEQ multiplex PCR, the repertoire was profiled, and TCRdb retains in-frame clones only, with some absent. Of 150,000 to 160,000 clones listed, 80% to 90% are singletons. All donors participated as healthy donors of bone marrow. The V call is TRBV7-9, the J call TRBJ2-1, with TRBD2 as a possible D gene (6 bases). This sequence originates from a young woman in good health and CMV-seronegative. Sequencing used PBMCs. The CDR3 DNA is TGTGCCAGCAGCTTAGAATTTGCTAGCGAGGAGTTCTTC. Its protein is CASSLEFASEEFF.